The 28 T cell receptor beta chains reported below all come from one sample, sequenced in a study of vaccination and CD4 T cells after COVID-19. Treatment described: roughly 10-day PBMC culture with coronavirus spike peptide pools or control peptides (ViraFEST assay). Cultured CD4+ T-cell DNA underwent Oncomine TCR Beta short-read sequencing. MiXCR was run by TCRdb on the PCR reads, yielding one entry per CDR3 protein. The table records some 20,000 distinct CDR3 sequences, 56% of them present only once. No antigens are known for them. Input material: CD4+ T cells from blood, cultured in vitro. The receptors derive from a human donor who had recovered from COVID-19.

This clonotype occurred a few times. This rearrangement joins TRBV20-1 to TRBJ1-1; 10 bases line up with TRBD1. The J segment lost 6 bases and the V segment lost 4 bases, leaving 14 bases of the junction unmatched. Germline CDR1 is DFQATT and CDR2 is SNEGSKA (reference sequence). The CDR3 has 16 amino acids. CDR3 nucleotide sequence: TGCAGTGCTACCGACCACCGGGACAGGGGTTTCGCTGAAGCTTTCTTT. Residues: CSATDHRDRGFAEAFF.

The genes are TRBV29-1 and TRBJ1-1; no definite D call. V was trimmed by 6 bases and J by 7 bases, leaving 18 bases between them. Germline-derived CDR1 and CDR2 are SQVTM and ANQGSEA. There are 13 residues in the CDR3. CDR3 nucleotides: TGCAGCGTCGTCGACCTTCCTCCGGGTGAAGCTTTCTTT. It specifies CSVVDLPPGEAFF.

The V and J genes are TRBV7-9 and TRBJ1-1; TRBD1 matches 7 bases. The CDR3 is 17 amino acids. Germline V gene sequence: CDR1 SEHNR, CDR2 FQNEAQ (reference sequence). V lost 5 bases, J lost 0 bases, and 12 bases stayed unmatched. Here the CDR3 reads CASSPSMRQGMNTEAFF. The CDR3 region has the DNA TGTGCCAGCAGCCCATCGATGAGACAGGGTATGAACACTGAAGCTTTCTTT.

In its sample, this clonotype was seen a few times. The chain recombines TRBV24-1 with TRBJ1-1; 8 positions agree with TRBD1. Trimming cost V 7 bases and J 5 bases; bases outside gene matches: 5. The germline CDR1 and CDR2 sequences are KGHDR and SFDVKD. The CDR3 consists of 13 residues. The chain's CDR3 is CATRNTGGTEAFF. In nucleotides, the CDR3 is TGTGCCACCAGAAATACAGGGGGAACTGAAGCTTTCTTT.

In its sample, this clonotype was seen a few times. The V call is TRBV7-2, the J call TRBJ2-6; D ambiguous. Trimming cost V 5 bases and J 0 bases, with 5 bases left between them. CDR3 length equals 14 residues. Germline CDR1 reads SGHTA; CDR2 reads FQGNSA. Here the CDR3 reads CASSISSGANVLTF. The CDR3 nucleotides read TGTGCCAGCAGCATTAGCTCTGGGGCCAACGTCCTGACTTTC.

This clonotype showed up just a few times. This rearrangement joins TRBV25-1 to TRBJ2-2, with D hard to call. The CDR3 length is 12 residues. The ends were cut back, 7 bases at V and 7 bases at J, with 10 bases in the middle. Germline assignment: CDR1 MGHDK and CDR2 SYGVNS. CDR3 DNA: TGTGCCAGCAAGTCGGAAGTCGGGGAGCTGTTTTTT. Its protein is CASKSEVGELFF.

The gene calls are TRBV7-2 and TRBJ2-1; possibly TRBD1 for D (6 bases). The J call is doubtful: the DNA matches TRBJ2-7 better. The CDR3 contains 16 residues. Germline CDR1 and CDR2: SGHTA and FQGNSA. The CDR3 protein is CASSLATGTTLGEQYF. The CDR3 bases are TGTGCCAGCAGCTTAGCAACCGGGACAACCCTTGGGGAGCAGTACTTC.

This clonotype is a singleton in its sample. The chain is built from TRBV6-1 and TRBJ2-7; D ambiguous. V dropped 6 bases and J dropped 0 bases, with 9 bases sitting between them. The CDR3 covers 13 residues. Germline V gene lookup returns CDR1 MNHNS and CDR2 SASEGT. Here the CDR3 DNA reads TGTGCCAGCAGGAGACGGATCTCCTACGAGCAGTACTTC. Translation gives CASRRRISYEQYF.

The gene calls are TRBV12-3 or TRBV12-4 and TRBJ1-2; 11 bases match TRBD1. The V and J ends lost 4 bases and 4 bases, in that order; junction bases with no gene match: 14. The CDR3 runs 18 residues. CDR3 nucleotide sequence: TGTGCCAGCAGTTCCCTACCGGGACAGGGGGGGGCCGGCTATGGCTACACCTTC. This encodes CASSSLPGQGGAGYGYTF.

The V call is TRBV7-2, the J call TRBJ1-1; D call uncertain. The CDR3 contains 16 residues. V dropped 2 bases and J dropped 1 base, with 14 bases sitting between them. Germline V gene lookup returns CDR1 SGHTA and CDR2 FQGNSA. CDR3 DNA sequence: TGTGCCAGCAGCTTAACCTTCCGATTATGGAACACTGAAGCTTTCTTT. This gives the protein CASSLTFRLWNTEAFF.

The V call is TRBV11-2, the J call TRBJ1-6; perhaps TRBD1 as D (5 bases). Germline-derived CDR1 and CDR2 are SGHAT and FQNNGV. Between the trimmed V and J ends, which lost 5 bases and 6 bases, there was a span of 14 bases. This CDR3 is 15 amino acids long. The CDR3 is CASSLRGGSNSPLHF. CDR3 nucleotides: TGTGCCAGCAGCCTAAGGGGCGGGTCTAATTCACCCCTCCACTTT.

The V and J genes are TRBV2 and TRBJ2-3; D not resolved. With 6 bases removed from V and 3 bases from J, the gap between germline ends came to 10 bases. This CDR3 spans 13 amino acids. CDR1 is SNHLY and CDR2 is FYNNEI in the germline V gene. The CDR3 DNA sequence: TGTGCCAGCAGCCCGCCTTTTACAGATACGCAGTATTTT. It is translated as CASSPPFTDTQYF. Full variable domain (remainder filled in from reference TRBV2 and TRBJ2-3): EPEVTQTPSHQVTQMGQEVILRCVPISNHLYFYWYRQILGQKVEFLVSFYNNEISEKSEIFDDQFSVERPDGSNFTLKIRSTKLEDSAMYFCASSPPFTDTQYFGPGTRLTVL.

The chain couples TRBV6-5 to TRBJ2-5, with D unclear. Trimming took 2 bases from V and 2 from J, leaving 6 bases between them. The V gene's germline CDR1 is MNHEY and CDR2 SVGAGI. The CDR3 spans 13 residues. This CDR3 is CASSYVPQETQYF. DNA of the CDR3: TGTGCCAGCAGTTACGTCCCTCAAGAGACCCAGTACTTC.

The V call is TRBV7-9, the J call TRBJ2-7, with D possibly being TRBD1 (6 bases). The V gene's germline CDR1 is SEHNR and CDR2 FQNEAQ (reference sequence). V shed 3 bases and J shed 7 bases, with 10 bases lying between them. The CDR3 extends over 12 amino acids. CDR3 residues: CASSFITGEQYF. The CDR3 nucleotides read TGTGCCAGCAGCTTCATAACAGGGGAGCAGTACTTC.

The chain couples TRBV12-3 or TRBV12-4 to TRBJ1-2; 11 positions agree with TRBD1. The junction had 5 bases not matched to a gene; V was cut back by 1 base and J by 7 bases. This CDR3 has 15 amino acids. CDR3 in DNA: TGTGCCAGCAGTTTAGTCAGGACAGGGGGCGCTGGCTACACCTTC. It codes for CASSLVRTGGAGYTF.

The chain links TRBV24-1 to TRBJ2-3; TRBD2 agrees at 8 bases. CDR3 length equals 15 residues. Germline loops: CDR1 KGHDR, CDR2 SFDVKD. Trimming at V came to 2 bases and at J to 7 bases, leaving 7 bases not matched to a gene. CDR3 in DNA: TGTGCCACCAGTGATTCCGGGACTAGGGTTAATACGCAGTATTTT. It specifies CATSDSGTRVNTQYF.

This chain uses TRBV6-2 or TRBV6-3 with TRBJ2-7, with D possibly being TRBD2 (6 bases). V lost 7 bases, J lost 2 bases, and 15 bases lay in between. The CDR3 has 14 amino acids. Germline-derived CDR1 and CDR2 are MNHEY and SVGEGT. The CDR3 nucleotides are TGTGCCAGCATCGCTAGGGGACTCACCTACGAGCAGTACTTC. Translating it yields CASIARGLTYEQYF.

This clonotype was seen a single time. The CDR3 bases are TGTGCCAGCAGAACTCGGACAGGTCCCTACGAGCAGTACTTC. Protein product: CASRTRTGPYEQYF. The chain is built from TRBV28 and TRBJ2-7, with 7 bases lining up with TRBD1. The V segment lost 6 bases and the J segment 2 bases; nucleotides outside the gene matches: 7. This CDR3 comprises 14 residues. Germline-derived CDR1 and CDR2 are MDHEN and SYDVKM. Variable domain in full (rest from reference TRBV28 and TRBJ2-7): DVKVTQSSRYLVKRTGEKVFLECVQDMDHENMFWYRQDPGLGLRLIYFSYDVKMKEKGDIPEGYSVSREKKERFSLILESASTNQTSMYLCASRTRTGPYEQYFGPGTRLTVT.

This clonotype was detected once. The CDR3 loop is CASRPTSGRWGARETQYF. DNA of the CDR3: TGTGCCAGCAGGCCGACTAGCGGGAGATGGGGTGCTAGAGAGACCCAGTACTTC. The chain combines TRBV7-2 with TRBJ2-5; 12 nucleotides line up with TRBD2. The germline V gene has CDR1 SGHTA and CDR2 FQGNSA. The CDR3 consists of 18 residues. V was clipped by 6 bases and J by 4 bases; unmatched bases: 15.

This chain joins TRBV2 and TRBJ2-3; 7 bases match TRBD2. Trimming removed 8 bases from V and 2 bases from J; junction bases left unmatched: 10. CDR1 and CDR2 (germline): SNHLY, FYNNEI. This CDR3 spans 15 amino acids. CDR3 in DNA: TGTGCCAGCTGGGGTGGGGAGGGAGCCACAGATACGCAGTATTTT. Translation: CASWGGEGATDTQYF.

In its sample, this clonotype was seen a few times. This CDR3 is CASSQLVNTEAFF. The CDR3 DNA follows: TGTGCCAGCAGTCAACTAGTGAACACTGAAGCTTTCTTT. The genes are TRBV6-1 and TRBJ1-1; no reliable D call. Germline V gene data show CDR1 as MNHNS and CDR2 as SASEGT. This CDR3 has 13 residues. Between the trimmed V and J ends, which lost 5 bases and 0 bases, there was a span of 7 bases.

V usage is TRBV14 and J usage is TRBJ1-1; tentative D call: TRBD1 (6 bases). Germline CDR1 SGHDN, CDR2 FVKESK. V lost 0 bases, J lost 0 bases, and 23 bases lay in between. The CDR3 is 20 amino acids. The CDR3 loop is CASSQEGRGHGLVMNTEAFF. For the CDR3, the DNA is TGTGCCAGCAGCCAAGAAGGCAGGGGACACGGACTAGTCATGAACACTGAAGCTTTCTTT. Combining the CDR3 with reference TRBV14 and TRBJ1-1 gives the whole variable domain EAGVTQFPSHSVIEKGQTVTLRCDPISGHDNLYWYRRVMGKEIKFLLHFVKESKQDESGMPNNRFLAERTGGTYSTLKVQPAELEDSGVYFCASSQEGRGHGLVMNTEAFFGQGTRLTVV.

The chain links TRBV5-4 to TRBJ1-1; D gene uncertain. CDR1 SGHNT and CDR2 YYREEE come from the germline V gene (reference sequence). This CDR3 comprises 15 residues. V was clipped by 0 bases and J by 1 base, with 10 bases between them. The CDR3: CASSLGGRRNTEAFF. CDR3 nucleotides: TGTGCCAGCAGCTTGGGAGGGCGGCGGAACACTGAAGCTTTCTTT. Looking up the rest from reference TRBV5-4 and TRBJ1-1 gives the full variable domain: ETGVTQSPTHLIKTRGQQVTLRCSSQSGHNTVSWYQQALGQGPQFIFQYYREEENGRGNFPPRFSGLQFPNYSSELNVNALELDDSALYLCASSLGGRRNTEAFFGQGTRLTVV.

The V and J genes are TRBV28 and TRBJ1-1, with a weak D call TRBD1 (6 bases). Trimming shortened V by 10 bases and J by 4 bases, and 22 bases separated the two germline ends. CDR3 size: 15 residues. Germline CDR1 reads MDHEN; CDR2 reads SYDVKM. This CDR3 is CANLIAQGRFTEAFF. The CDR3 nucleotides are TGTGCCAACCTAATCGCACAGGGCAGGTTCACTGAAGCTTTCTTT.

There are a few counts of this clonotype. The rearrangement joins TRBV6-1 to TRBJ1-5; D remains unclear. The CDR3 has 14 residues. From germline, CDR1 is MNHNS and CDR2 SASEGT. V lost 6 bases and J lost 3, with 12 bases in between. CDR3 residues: CASSPGPDNQPQHF. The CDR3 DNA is TGTGCCAGCAGCCCCGGACCGGACAATCAGCCCCAGCATTTT.

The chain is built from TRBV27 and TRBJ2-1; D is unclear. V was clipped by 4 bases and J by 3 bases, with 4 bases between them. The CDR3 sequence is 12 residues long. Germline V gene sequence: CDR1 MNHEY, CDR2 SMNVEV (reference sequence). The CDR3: CASSSDYNEQFF. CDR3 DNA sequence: TGTGCCAGCAGTTCGGACTACAATGAGCAGTTCTTC.

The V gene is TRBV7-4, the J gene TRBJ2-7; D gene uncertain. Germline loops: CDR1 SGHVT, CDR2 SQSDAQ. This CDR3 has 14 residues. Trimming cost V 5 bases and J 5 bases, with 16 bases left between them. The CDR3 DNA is TGTGCCAGCAGCCCCAGGACCCTCCTCGACGAGCAGTACTTC. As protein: CASSPRTLLDEQYF. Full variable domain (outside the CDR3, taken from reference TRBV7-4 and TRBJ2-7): GAGVSQSPRYKVAKRGRDVALRCDSISGHVTLYWYRQTLGQGSEVLTYSQSDAQRDKSGRPSGRFSAERPERSVSTLKIQRTEQGDSAVYLCASSPRTLLDEQYFGPGTRLTVT.

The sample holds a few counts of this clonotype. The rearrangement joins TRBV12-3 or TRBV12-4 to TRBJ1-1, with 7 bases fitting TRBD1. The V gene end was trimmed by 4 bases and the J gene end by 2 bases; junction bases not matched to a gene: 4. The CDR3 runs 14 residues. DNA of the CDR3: TGTGCCAGCAGTTACCAGGGGGGAAACACTGAAGCTTTCTTT. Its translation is CASSYQGGNTEAFF.